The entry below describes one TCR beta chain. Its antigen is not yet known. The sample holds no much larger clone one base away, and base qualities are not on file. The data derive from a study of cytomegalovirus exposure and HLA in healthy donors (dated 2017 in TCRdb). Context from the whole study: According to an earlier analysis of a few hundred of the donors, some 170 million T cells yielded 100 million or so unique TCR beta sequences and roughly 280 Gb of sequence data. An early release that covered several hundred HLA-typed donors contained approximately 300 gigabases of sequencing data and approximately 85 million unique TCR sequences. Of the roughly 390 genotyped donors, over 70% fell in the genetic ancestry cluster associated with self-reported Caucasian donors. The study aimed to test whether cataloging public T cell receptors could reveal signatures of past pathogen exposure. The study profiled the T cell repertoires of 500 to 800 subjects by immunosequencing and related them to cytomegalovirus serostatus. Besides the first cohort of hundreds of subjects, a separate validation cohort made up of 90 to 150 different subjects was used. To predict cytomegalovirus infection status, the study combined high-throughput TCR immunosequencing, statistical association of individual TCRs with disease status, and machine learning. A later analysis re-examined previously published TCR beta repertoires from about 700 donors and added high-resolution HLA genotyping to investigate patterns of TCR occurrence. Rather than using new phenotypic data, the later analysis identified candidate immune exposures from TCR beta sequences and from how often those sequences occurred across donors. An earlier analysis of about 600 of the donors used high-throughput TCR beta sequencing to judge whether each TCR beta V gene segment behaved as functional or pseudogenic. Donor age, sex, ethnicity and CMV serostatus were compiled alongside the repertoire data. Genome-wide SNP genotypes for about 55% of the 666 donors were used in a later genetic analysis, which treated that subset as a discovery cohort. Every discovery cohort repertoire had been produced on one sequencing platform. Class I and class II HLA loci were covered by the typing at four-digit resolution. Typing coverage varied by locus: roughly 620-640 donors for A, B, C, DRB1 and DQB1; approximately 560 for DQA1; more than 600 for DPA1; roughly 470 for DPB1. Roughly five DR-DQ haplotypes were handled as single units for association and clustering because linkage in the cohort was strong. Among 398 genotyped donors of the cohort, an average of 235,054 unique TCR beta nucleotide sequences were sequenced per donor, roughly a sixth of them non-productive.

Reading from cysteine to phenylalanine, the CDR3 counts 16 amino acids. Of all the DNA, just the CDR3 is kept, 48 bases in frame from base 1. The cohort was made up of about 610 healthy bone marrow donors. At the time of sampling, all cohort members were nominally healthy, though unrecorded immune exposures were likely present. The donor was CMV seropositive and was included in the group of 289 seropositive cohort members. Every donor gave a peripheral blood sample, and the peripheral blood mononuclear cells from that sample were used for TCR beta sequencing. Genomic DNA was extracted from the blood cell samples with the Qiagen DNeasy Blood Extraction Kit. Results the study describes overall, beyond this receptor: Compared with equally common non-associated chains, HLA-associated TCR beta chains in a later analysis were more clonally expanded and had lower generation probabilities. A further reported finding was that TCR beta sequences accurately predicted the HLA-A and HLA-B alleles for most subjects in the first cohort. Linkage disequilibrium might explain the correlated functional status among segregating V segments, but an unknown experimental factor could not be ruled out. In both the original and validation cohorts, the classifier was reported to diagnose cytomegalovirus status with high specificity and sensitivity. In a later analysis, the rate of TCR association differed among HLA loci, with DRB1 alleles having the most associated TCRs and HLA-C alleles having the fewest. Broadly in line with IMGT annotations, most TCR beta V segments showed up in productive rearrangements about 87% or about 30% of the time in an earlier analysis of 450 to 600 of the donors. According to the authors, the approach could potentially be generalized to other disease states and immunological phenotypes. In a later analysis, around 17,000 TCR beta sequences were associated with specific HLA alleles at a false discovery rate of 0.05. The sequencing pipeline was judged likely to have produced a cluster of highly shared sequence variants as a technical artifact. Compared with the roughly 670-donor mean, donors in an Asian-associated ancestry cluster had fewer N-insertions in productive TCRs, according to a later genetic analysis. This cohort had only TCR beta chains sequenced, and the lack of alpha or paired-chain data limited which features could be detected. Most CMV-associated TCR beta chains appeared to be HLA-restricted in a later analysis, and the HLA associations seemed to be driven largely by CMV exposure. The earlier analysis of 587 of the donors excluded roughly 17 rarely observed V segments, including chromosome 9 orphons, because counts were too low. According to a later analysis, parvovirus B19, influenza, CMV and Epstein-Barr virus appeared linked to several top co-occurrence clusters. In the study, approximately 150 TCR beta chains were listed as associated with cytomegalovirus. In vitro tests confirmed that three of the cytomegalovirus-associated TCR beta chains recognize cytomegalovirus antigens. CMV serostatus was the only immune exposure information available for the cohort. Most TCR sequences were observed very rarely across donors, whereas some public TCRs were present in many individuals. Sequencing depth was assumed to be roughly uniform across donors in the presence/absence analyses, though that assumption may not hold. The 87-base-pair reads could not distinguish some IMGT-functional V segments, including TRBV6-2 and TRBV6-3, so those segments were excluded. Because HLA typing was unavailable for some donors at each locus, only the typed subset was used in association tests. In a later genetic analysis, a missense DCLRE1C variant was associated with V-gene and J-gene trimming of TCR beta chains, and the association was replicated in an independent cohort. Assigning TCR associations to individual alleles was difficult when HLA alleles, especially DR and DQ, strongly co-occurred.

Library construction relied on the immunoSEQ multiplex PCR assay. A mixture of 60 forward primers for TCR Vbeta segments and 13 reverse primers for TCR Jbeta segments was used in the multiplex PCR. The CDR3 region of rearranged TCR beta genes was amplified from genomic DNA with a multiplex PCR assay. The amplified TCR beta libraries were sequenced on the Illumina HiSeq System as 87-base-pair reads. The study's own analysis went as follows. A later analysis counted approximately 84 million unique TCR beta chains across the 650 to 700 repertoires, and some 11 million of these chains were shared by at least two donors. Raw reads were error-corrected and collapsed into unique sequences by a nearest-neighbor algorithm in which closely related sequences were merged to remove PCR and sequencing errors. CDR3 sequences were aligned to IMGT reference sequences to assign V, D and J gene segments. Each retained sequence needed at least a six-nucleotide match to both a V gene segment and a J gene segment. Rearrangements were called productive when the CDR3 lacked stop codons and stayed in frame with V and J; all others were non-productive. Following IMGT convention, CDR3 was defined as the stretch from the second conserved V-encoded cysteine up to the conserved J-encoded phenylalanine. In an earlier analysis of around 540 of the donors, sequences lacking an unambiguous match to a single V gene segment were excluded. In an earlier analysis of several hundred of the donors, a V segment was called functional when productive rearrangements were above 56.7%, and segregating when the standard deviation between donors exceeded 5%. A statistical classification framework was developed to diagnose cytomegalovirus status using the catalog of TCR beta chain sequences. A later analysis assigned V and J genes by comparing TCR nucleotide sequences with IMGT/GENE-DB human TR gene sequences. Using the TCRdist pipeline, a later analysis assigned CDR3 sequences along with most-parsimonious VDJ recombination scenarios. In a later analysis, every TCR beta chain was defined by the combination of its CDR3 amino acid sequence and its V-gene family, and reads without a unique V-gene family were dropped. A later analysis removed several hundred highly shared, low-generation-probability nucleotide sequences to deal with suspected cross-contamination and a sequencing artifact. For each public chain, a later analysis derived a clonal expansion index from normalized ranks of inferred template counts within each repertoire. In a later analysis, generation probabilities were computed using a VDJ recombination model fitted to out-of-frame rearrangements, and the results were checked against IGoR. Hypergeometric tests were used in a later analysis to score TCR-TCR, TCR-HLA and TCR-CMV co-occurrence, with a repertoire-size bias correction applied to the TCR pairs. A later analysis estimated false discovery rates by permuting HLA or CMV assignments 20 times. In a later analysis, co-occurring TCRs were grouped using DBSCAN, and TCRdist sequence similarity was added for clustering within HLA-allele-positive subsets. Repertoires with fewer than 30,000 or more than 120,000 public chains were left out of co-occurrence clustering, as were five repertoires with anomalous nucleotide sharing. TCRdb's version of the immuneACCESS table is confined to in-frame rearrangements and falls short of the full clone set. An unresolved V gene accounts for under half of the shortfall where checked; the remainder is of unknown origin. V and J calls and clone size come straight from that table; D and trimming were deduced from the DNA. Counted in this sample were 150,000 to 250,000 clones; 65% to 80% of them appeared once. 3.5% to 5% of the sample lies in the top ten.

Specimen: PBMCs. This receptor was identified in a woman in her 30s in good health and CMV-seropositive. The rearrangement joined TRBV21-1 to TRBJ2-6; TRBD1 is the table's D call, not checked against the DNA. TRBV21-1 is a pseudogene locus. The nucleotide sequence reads TGTGCCAGCTGGACAGGGGGAGGCTCTGGGGCCAACGTCCTGACTTTC. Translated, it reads CASWTGGGSGANVLTF.